This paragraph covers one TCR beta chain sequence. Antigen: not known. The data are from a study of lymphopenia after photon versus proton radiotherapy. Study observations and caveats: Post-nadir diversity loss with photons came from oligoclonal expansion, particularly CD8+ Temra cells. Survival link was tested only in deceased patients; proton benefit remains a possibility.

Clones were sequenced by immunoSEQ multiplex PCR, and TCRdb holds only the in-frame ones, with some missing. The sample records 25,000 to 30,000 clones, roughly four fifths being singletons. The TCR was taken from a woman aged 45 to 65 with pancreatic cancer. Sequences were derived from peripheral blood, sampled from a patient treated with photon-based radiotherapy.

The CDR3 sequence is CASSLAQAGESTDTQYF. In DNA form, the CDR3 reads TGCGCCAGCAGCTTGGCCCAAGCGGGGGAAAGCACAGATACGCAGTATTTT. The chain employs TRBV5-1 and TRBJ2-3, with TRBD2 identical over 8 bases. Germline values: CDR1 SGHRS, CDR2 YFSETQ. The CDR3 has 17 amino acids. V lost 0 bases, J lost 0 bases, and 6 bases stayed unmatched.